These 18 T cell receptor beta chains were all obtained from the same sample, sequenced in a study of T-cell reconstitution after alpha-beta-depleted transplantation in children. Preparation of the TCRbeta library involved a method that used unique molecular identifiers. Each CDR3 protein gets one entry after TCRdb re-called the PCR reads with MiXCR. Of around 580,000 distinct CDR3 sequences listed, roughly 24% are singletons. This sample comprised PBMCs, mostly from graft donor cells, obtained 360 days after TCRalphabeta/CD19-depleted stem cell transplant. These receptors were obtained from a boy under two years old who had a stem cell transplant for acute myeloid leukemia, so the T cells may come from the graft donor.

The chain recombines TRBV7-2 with TRBJ2-1; TRBD2 agrees at 7 bases. V gave up 6 bases and J gave up 6 bases; unmatched junction bases: 8. This CDR3 is 14 amino acids long. Germline V CDR1 and CDR2: SGHTA, FQGNSA. In DNA, the CDR3 is TGTGCCAGCAGATCGGGACTATCATCCAATGAGCAGTTCTTC. It is translated as CASRSGLSSNEQFF.

This clonotype showed up many times. The rearrangement links TRBV29-1 to TRBJ2-5; D call uncertain. Germline loops: CDR1 SQVTM, CDR2 ANQGSEA. The V end was cut by 2 bases, the J end by 1 base, with 8 bases between. CDR3 length: 13 amino acids. DNA of the CDR3: TGCAGCGTTGAATCCGCCCCCCAAGAGACCCAGTACTTC. Translated, it gives CSVESAPQETQYF.

This clonotype was seen a handful of times. V and J are TRBV10-3 and TRBJ2-1; 8 nucleotides align to TRBD2. This CDR3 is 17 amino acids long. The trim removed 4 bases at V and 0 bases at J, leaving 8 bases unmatched. In germline, CDR1 is ENHRY, CDR2 SYGVKD. The CDR3 loop is CAISGSSGVSSYNEQFF. The CDR3 nucleotides read TGTGCCATCAGTGGTAGTAGCGGGGTTAGCTCCTACAATGAGCAGTTCTTC.

This clonotype showed up many times. The CDR3: CATSDFRTGASYGELFF. CDR3 nucleotides: TGTGCCACCAGTGATTTTAGGACAGGGGCTTCCTATGGGGAGCTGTTTTTT. The chain combines TRBV24-1 with TRBJ2-2, with 9 bases fitting TRBD1. J was trimmed by 8 bases and V by 1 base; bases with no gene match: 10. Germline CDR1 and CDR2: KGHDR and SFDVKD. The CDR3 is made up of 17 amino acids.

This chain connects TRBV6-5 to TRBJ1-4; D uncertain. This CDR3 has 15 residues. The germline CDR1 and CDR2 sequences are MNHEY and SVGAGI. Trimming took off 2 bases at V and 4 bases at J, with 11 bases between the two ends. This CDR3 reads CASSYGLQRNEKLFF. In DNA form, the CDR3 reads TGTGCCAGCAGTTACGGGTTACAGCGTAATGAAAAACTGTTTTTT.

In this sample, this clonotype turned up a few times. The chain has TRBV5-1 and TRBJ2-7; D unresolved. This CDR3 region has 13 residues. V gave up 3 bases and J gave up 2 bases, with 9 bases separating them. The V gene's germline CDR1 is SGHRS and CDR2 YFSETQ. In DNA, the CDR3 is TGCGCCAGCAGCTCGGACGGAACCTACGAGCAGTACGTC. This codes for CASSSDGTYEQYV.

This clonotype showed up just a few times. The CDR3 DNA reads TGTGCCAGCAGCTCCTCCGGGAGGGGAACAAGAGAGACCCAGTACTTC. It is translated as CASSSSGRGTRETQYF. The chain uses TRBV7-9 and TRBJ2-5; TRBD2 matches at 8 bases. J lost 4 bases, V lost 4 bases, and 11 bases had no gene match. There are 16 residues in the CDR3. Germline loops: CDR1 SEHNR, CDR2 FQNEAQ (reference sequence). Together with reference TRBV7-9 and TRBJ2-5, the CDR3 gives the full variable domain: DTGVSQNPRHKITKRGQNVTFRCDPISEHNRLYWYRQTLGQGPEFLTYFQNEAQLEKSRLLSDRFSAERPKGSFSTLEIQRTEQGDSAMYLCASSSSGRGTRETQYFGPGTRLLVL.

The chain employs TRBV11-2 and TRBJ2-2; D possibly corresponds to TRBD1 (6 bases). This CDR3 is built from 16 residues. The V end was cut by 3 bases, the J end by 4 bases, with 15 bases between. The germline V gene encodes CDR1 SGHAT and CDR2 FQNNGV. CDR3 in DNA: TGTGCCAGCAGCTTGGGGGCAGGGGCCCTCACCGGGGAGCTGTTTTTT. It codes for CASSLGAGALTGELFF.

This clonotype was counted a few times. This chain links TRBV29-1 with TRBJ2-7, with a weak D call TRBD1 (6 bases). Deletions cut 0 bases from V and 12 bases from J, with 12 bases between. The germline gives CDR1 SQVTM, CDR2 ANQGSEA. This CDR3 contains 11 residues. The CDR3 region has the DNA TGCAGCGTTGAAGATGGGACATCTTGGTACTTC. It encodes CSVEDGTSWYF.

V and J are TRBV6-1 and TRBJ2-1; tentative D call: TRBD1 (6 bases). Looked up from germline, CDR1 is MNHNS and CDR2 is SASEGT. The CDR3 spans 16 residues. The V gene lost 6 bases and the J gene lost 1 base, with 16 bases spanning the gap. CDR3 DNA: TGTGCCAGCAGCCCACCCGACAGGTTATCCTACAATGAGCAGTTCTTC. Translated: CASSPPDRLSYNEQFF.

CDR3 sequence: CASRPIVTEAFF. In DNA form, the CDR3 reads TGTGCCAGCAGGCCTATAGTGACTGAAGCTTTCTTT. The chain combines TRBV12-3 or TRBV12-4 with TRBJ1-1, with no clear D. The CDR3 sequence is 12 residues long. The germline V and J ends were trimmed by 6 bases and 5 bases, with 10 bases remaining between them.

This clonotype was counted ten times or more. V gene TRBV20-1 combines with J gene TRBJ2-3, with TRBD2 matching over 8 bases. The V gene's germline CDR1 is DFQATT and CDR2 SNEGSKA (reference sequence). Trimming at V came to 6 bases and at J to 1 base, leaving 6 bases not matched to a gene. There are 14 residues in the CDR3. CDR3 protein: CSAPAGLGTDTQYF. The CDR3 DNA sequence: TGCAGTGCCCCCGCGGGACTAGGCACAGATACGCAGTATTTT.

This clonotype was counted at least ten times. The gene calls are TRBV6-5 and TRBJ2-7; maybe TRBD1 (5 bases). V lost 4 bases to trimming and J lost 3 bases, with 10 bases between them. Germline assignment: CDR1 MNHEY and CDR2 SVGAGI. CDR3 length equals 13 residues. The CDR3 spells CASSSRQGYEQYF. The CDR3 DNA reads as TGTGCCAGCAGTTCCCGCCAGGGCTACGAGCAGTACTTC.

This clonotype was seen at least ten times. The rearrangement links TRBV29-1 to TRBJ1-1; the D gene is possibly TRBD1 (6 bases). The CDR3 contains 12 residues. The germline CDR1 and CDR2 sequences are SQVTM and ANQGSEA. With 1 base removed from V and 7 bases from J, the gap between germline ends came to 10 bases. The CDR3 DNA sequence: TGCAGCGTTGAAGTTCAGACAGGTGAAGCTTTCTTT. Its translation is CSVEVQTGEAFF.

The sample holds a few counts of this clonotype. The rearrangement uses TRBV7-2 and TRBJ2-1; D is tentatively TRBD1 or TRBD2 (5 bases each). This CDR3 comprises 15 residues. V was cut by 5 bases and J by 3 bases, with 14 bases left in between. Germline V CDR1 and CDR2: SGHTA, FQGNSA. The CDR3 DNA sequence: TGTGCCAGCAGCCCCGGGACGCCATACTACAATGAGCAGTTCTTC. It encodes CASSPGTPYYNEQFF.

This chain uses TRBV7-8 with TRBJ2-7; tentative D call: TRBD2 (5 bases). V was trimmed by 7 bases and J by 3 bases, leaving 13 bases between them. Germline V lookup: CDR1 SGHVS, CDR2 FQNEAQ. The CDR3 extends over 13 amino acids. The CDR3: CASNPDGDYEQYF. CDR3 sequence (DNA): TGTGCCAGCAACCCCGACGGGGACTACGAGCAGTACTTC.

This clonotype was detected a few times. The chain carries TRBV6-5 and TRBJ1-6, with D perhaps matching TRBD1 (5 bases). The ends were cut back, 2 bases at V and 7 bases at J, with 6 bases in the middle. Germline V gives CDR1 MNHEY, CDR2 SVGAGI. This CDR3 contains 13 residues. The CDR3 DNA sequence: TGTGCCAGCAGTTACGAGGGGAATTCACCCCTCCACTTT. Translated: CASSYEGNSPLHF.

This clonotype showed up just a few times. The genes are TRBV9 and TRBJ2-1, with TRBD2 matching 10 bases. This CDR3 spans 17 amino acids. The V gene end was trimmed by 0 bases and the J gene end by 0 bases; junction bases not matched to a gene: 3. CDR1 is SGDLS and CDR2 is YYNGEE in the germline V gene. CDR3 protein: CASSVVERGGSYNEQFF. The CDR3 DNA reads as TGTGCCAGCAGCGTAGTCGAGCGGGGGGGCTCCTACAATGAGCAGTTCTTC.